The 17 T cell receptor beta chains in this list originate from one sample, sequenced in a study of shared clonotypes between healthy human individuals. Data came from immunoSEQ multiplex PCR; TCRdb stores just in-frame clones and leaves some out. This table has more than 400,000 clones, 90% to 96% appearing once. Sequencing was done on a sample of naive CD4+ T cells sorted from blood. Subset: CD45RA+ positively selected. Every receptor here comes from a woman between 25 and 40 years old in good health.

The chain links TRBV14 to TRBJ1-1; D gene unclear. The CDR3 extends over 16 amino acids. V was cut by 0 bases and J by 5 bases, with 16 bases left in between. Germline V gene data show CDR1 as SGHDN and CDR2 as FVKESK. CDR3 coding DNA: TGTGCCAGCAGCCAAGATCGAGACAAATATCGGACTGAAGCTTTCTTT. Its protein is CASSQDRDKYRTEAFF.

The chain employs TRBV4-1 and TRBJ1-2; TRBD1 agrees at 8 bases. Trimming at V came to 4 bases and at J to 3 bases, leaving 7 bases not matched to a gene. Per the germline V gene, CDR1 is MGHRA and CDR2 is YSYEKL. This CDR3 is 15 amino acids long. The CDR3 DNA is TGCGCCAGCAGCCGGGATCAGGGGGCCGACTATGGCTACACCTTC. Protein sequence: CASSRDQGADYGYTF.

With regard to this clone: Other DNA sequences from this sample encode an identical CDR3 as well. The V call is TRBV2, the J call TRBJ2-1, with D perhaps being TRBD1 or TRBD2 (5 bases each). V lost 4 bases to trimming and J lost 9 bases, with 16 bases between them. Germline V lookup: CDR1 SNHLY, CDR2 FYNNEI. The CDR3 runs 14 residues. CDR3 sequence: CASSAGREGFEQFF. The CDR3 DNA follows: TGTGCCAGCAGTGCAGGACGCGAGGGGTTTGAGCAGTTCTTC.

The gene calls are TRBV6-5 and TRBJ2-7; perhaps TRBD1 as D (5 bases). Trimming removed 0 bases from V and 4 bases from J, with 16 bases in between. The CDR3 is 16 amino acids. Germline values: CDR1 MNHEY, CDR2 SVGAGI. As DNA, the CDR3 is TGTGCCAGCAGTTACTCGAGTCAGGGCTTCAAATACGAGCAGTACTTC. It specifies CASSYSSQGFKYEQYF.

The CDR3 sequence: CASSSSSGTSETQYF. The CDR3 coding sequence is TGTGCCAGCAGTTCATCGTCCGGGACTAGCGAAACGCAGTATTTT. This chain uses TRBV5-6 with TRBJ2-3; 10 positions match TRBD2. Trimming removed 5 bases from V and 9 bases from J; junction bases left unmatched: 12. CDR3 length: 15 amino acids. CDR1 SGHDT and CDR2 YYEEEE come from the germline V gene.

This chain links TRBV28 with TRBJ2-7; D is undetermined. The germline V gene encodes CDR1 MDHEN and CDR2 SYDVKM. The CDR3 sequence is 14 residues long. Trimming stripped 6 bases from V and 3 bases from J, with 15 bases between. The CDR3 here is CASRAPPVHYEQYF. CDR3 bases: TGTGCCAGCAGGGCCCCGCCCGTCCACTACGAGCAGTACTTC. The full variable domain, in which reference TRBV28 and TRBJ2-7 provide the parts outside the CDR3, is DVKVTQSSRYLVKRTGEKVFLECVQDMDHENMFWYRQDPGLGLRLIYFSYDVKMKEKGDIPEGYSVSREKKERFSLILESASTNQTSMYLCASRAPPVHYEQYFGPGTRLTVT.

The chain has TRBV27 and TRBJ2-7, with TRBD2 matching over 11 bases. This CDR3 comprises 15 residues. V gave up 2 bases and J gave up 3 bases; unmatched junction bases: 3. Germline assignment: CDR1 MNHEY and CDR2 SMNVEV (reference sequence). CDR3 loop: CASSLLAGGHYEQYF. The DNA of the CDR3 is TGTGCCAGCAGTTTACTAGCGGGAGGCCACTACGAGCAGTACTTC.

Points on this clone: The same CDR3 arises from other DNA sequences in this sample as well. The V call is TRBV5-1, the J call TRBJ2-5, with D maybe TRBD2 (5 bases). V was trimmed by 5 bases and J by 2 bases, leaving 13 bases between them. The CDR3 has 14 amino acids. CDR1 is SGHRS and CDR2 is YFSETQ in the germline V gene. DNA of the CDR3: TGCGCCAGCAGTCCCGGCACGGGGCAAGAGACCCAGTACTTC. It specifies CASSPGTGQETQYF. The complete variable domain, with remaining parts taken from reference TRBV5-1 and TRBJ2-5, reads KAGVTQTPRYLIKTRGQQVTLSCSPISGHRSVSWYQQTPGQGLQFLFEYFSETQRNKGNFPGRFSGRQFSNSRSEMNVSTLELGDSALYLCASSPGTGQETQYFGPGTRLLVL.

The chain is built from TRBV18 and TRBJ2-7, with TRBD2 matching 14 bases. The J segment lost 6 bases and the V segment lost 2 bases, leaving 6 bases of the junction unmatched. The germline gives CDR1 KGHSH, CDR2 LQKENI. The CDR3 spans 16 residues. The CDR3: CASSPYSGLAGVEQYF. The DNA for the CDR3 is TGTGCCAGCTCACCATATTCGGGACTAGCGGGAGTCGAGCAGTACTTC.

The chain uses TRBV5-1 and TRBJ2-1; D is unclear. The CDR3 contains 14 residues. The germline V and J ends were trimmed by 5 bases and 0 bases, with 9 bases remaining between them. The germline V gene encodes CDR1 SGHRS and CDR2 YFSETQ. CDR3 protein: CASRVQSSYNEQFF. The DNA of the CDR3 is TGCGCCAGCAGGGTACAGAGCTCCTACAATGAGCAGTTCTTC.

The CDR3 coding sequence is TGTGCCAGCAGTGGATCAACAGGCTATGAAGCTTTCTTT. It specifies CASSGSTGYEAFF. The rearrangement links TRBV25-1 to TRBJ1-1; a possible D gene is TRBD1 (5 bases). The length of the CDR3 is 13 residues. Trimming left V 4 bases short and J 7 bases short, with 13 bases between. In germline, CDR1 is MGHDK, CDR2 SYGVNS.

The gene calls are TRBV19 and TRBJ2-2; D is perhaps TRBD1 (5 bases). The germline V and J ends were trimmed by 3 bases and 7 bases, with 9 bases remaining between them. CDR3 length equals 13 residues. In germline, CDR1 is LNHDA, CDR2 SQIVND (reference sequence). The chain's CDR3 is CASSIQGYGELFF. Written as DNA, the CDR3 is TGTGCCAGTAGTATCCAGGGTTACGGGGAGCTGTTTTTT.

The V call is TRBV18, the J call TRBJ1-4; a weak D match, TRBD1 (5 bases). Per germline, CDR1 KGHSH and CDR2 LQKENI. V was trimmed by 2 bases and J by 7 bases, leaving 17 bases between them. The CDR3 has 16 residues. The chain's CDR3 is CASSPSEGRSPEKLFF. The CDR3 DNA sequence: TGTGCCAGCTCACCATCGGAGGGGAGGTCGCCTGAAAAACTGTTTTTT.

V is TRBV19 and J is TRBJ2-5; 10 nucleotides agree with TRBD2. Gene TRBJ2-7 matches the end of the DNA better, so the J call may be wrong. Germline CDR1 reads LNHDA; CDR2 reads SQIVND (reference sequence). The CDR3 covers 18 residues. The CDR3 loop is CASSQTSGLAWSGYEQYF. The CDR3 DNA sequence: TGTGCCAGTAGTCAGACATCGGGACTAGCGTGGAGTGGATACGAGCAGTACTTC.

This sequence joins TRBV30 and TRBJ2-3; 15 positions agree with TRBD2. CDR1 GTSNPN and CDR2 SVGIG come from the germline V gene (reference sequence). The CDR3 spans 16 residues. V was pared by 3 bases and J by 7 bases, with 8 bases of the junction left unmatched. DNA of the CDR3: TGTGCCTGGAGGAGGCCGGGACTAGCGGGAGGCTATACGCAGTATTTT. It is translated as CAWRRPGLAGGYTQYF.

The chain links TRBV5-5 to TRBJ2-2; 7 nucleotides line up with TRBD1. Trimming removed 3 bases from V and 4 bases from J; junction bases left unmatched: 9. CDR1 and CDR2 (germline): SGHKS, YYEKEE (reference sequence). The CDR3 has 16 amino acids. CDR3 in amino acids: CASSWQDRVFTGELFF. The CDR3 DNA reads TGTGCCAGCAGCTGGCAAGACAGGGTTTTCACCGGGGAGCTGTTTTTT.

The chain is built from TRBV28 and TRBJ1-3; D gene unclear. The CDR3 spans 12 residues. CDR1 MDHEN and CDR2 SYDVKM come from the germline V gene. The V end was cut by 11 bases, the J end by 2 bases, with 10 bases between. CDR3 DNA sequence: TGTGCCGCAGAGGAGCCTGGAAACACCATATATTTT. As protein: CAAEEPGNTIYF.